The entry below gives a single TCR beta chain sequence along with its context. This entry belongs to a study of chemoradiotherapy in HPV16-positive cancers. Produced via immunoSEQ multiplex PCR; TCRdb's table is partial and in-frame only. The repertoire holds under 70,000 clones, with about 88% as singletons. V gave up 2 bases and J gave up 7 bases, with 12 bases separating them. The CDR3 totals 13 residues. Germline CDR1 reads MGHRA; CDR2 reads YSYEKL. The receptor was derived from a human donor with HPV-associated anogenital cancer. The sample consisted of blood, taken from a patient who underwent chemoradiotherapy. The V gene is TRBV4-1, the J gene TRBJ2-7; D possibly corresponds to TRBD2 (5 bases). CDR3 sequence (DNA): TGCGCCAGCAGCCAACGGGATTCGAGGGAGCAGTACTTC. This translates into CASSQRDSREQYF.